This T cell receptor beta chain stems from a study of T cell changes during pregnancy in multiple sclerosis. The germline gives CDR1 SGHTA, CDR2 FQGNSA. The CDR3 length is 15 residues. Trimming took off 9 bases at V and 3 bases at J, with 18 bases between the two ends. Assay: immunoSEQ multiplex PCR; the TCRdb copy retains only in-frame clones and omits some. The sample has about 59,000 clones, around nine tenths seen once. This receptor was obtained from a female donor in good health, enrolled as a control in a pregnancy study. This specimen was peripheral blood, taken in the third trimester of pregnancy. The chain is built from TRBV7-2 and TRBJ2-1, with TRBD2 as a possible D gene (6 bases). The CDR3 reads CASQVNSGNYNEQFF. The CDR3, as DNA: TGTGCCAGTCAGGTTAATAGCGGAAACTACAATGAGCAGTTCTTC.